The 30 T cell receptor beta chains below come from one sample, sequenced in a study of liver allograft versus peripheral blood T cells (dated by TCRdb to 2020 to 2021). Notes on the research overall: T cell receptor repertoires present within transplanted livers were compared with repertoires in the peripheral blood of liver transplant recipients.

TCRdb records Illumina MiSeq as the sequencer. Starting from the raw public reads, TCRdb applied fastp trimming at Q25, assembled clones with MiXCR and retained in-frame beta chains. Duplicate CDR3 protein sequences are folded into a single record with the most common DNA and genes. The sample profile shows about 2,800 distinct CDR3 sequences; more than 14% of them were found once. The ten largest clones represent over 40% of the sample. The receptor source for this set is a human patient who had a liver transplant. Some T cells may be donor cells from the graft after a transplant.

This clonotype is categorized as medium-sized. This chain joins TRBV6-6 and TRBJ1-1; D perhaps matches TRBD1 (5 bases). Trimming left V 6 bases short and J 0 bases short, with 14 bases between. The CDR3 covers 15 residues. CDR1 MNHNY and CDR2 SVGAGI come from the germline V gene (reference sequence). CDR3 amino acids: CASSRLDIVNTEAFF. CDR3 nucleotides: TGTGCCAGCAGCCGCCTGGACATCGTGAACACTGAAGCTTTCTTT.

This clonotype is medium-sized within its sample. CDR3 nucleotides: TGTGCCAGCAGTTTACTGGGACAGGTTCAAGAGCAGTACTTC. Encoded protein: CASSLLGQVQEQYF. The chain combines TRBV27 with TRBJ2-7; 8 bases line up with TRBD1. Germline V gene lookup returns CDR1 MNHEY and CDR2 SMNVEV (reference sequence). J gave up 7 bases and V 2 bases, and 7 bases lay outside the gene matches. This CDR3 has 14 residues.

By its share, this clonotype is medium-sized (0.01 to 0.1%). This sequence joins TRBV19 and TRBJ1-2; 7 bases align to TRBD1. The CDR3 spans 14 residues. V gave up 6 bases and J gave up 6 bases; unmatched junction bases: 10. Germline CDR1 is LNHDA and CDR2 is SQIVND (reference sequence). CDR3 DNA sequence: TGTGCCAGTAGGTCAAAGACAGGGAATCATGGCTACACCTTC. It is translated as CASRSKTGNHGYTF.

This clonotype has a count of ten or more. CDR3 in DNA: TGTGCCTGGAGTTCCCCACATCAGCCCCAGCATTTT. It encodes CAWSSPHQPQHF. V gene TRBV30 combines with J gene TRBJ1-5; D call uncertain. Germline lookup yields CDR1 GTSNPN and CDR2 SVGIG (reference sequence). The CDR3 length is 12 residues. V was pared by 2 bases and J by 5 bases, with 7 bases between.

For this clonotype: A far more abundant clone sits one base away, making this likely a read error. V is TRBV28 and J is TRBJ2-7, with TRBD2 identical over 13 bases. This CDR3 region has 15 residues. From germline, CDR1 is MDHEN and CDR2 SYDVKM. J gave up 2 bases and V 5 bases, and 3 bases lay outside the gene matches. DNA of the CDR3: TGTGCCAGCAGTGCTACTAGCGGGGGGGCCTACGAGCAGTACTTC. It encodes CASSATSGGAYEQYF.

This clonotype ranks as medium-sized. The chain couples TRBV13 to TRBJ1-2; no firm D call. The CDR3 has 14 residues. Germline CDR1 reads PRHDT; CDR2 reads FYEKMQ (reference sequence). V was shortened by 5 bases and J by 1 base, with 11 bases between the two germline ends. The CDR3 DNA is TGTGCCAGCAGCACCGGACGGTTTAACTATGGCTACACCTTC. Amino acid sequence: CASSTGRFNYGYTF.

Within the sample, this clonotype is medium-sized (0.01 to 0.1%). The CDR3 reads CASSYPGHYNEQFF. CDR3 DNA: TGTGCCAGCAGTTACCCGGGCCACTACAATGAGCAGTTCTTC. The chain recombines TRBV6-5 with TRBJ2-1; no reliable D call. Germline V gene lookup returns CDR1 MNHEY and CDR2 SVGAGI. The V and J ends lost 2 bases and 3 bases respectively, with 8 bases between them. This CDR3 is 14 amino acids long.

Relative to its sample, this clonotype is medium-sized. The rearrangement uses TRBV19 and TRBJ1-2; D is unclear. The germline CDR1 and CDR2 sequences are LNHDA and SQIVND (reference sequence). Deletions cut 6 bases from V and 8 bases from J, with 19 bases between. CDR3 length: 14 amino acids. The CDR3 bases are TGTGCCAGTAGAAGACAAGGCTTTTCCCCCGGCTACACCTTC. This gives the protein CASRRQGFSPGYTF.

This clonotype was found a few times. The chain couples TRBV27 to TRBJ2-1, with D hard to call. V was cut by 5 bases and J by 7 bases, with 9 bases left in between. The CDR3 consists of 12 residues. Germline V gene lookup returns CDR1 MNHEY and CDR2 SMNVEV (reference sequence). The CDR3 DNA is TGTGCCAGCAGTCCGACCTTAAATGAGCAGTTCTTC. Its translation is CASSPTLNEQFF.

Sample share makes this clonotype medium-sized. J is TRBJ1-5 and V is TRBV29-1, with D tentatively TRBD1 (5 bases). There are 13 residues in the CDR3. Germline CDR1 reads SQVTM; CDR2 reads ANQGSEA. The V end was cut by 4 bases, the J end by 3 bases, with 10 bases between. CDR3 DNA: TGCAGCGTTGGGGGGGGGAACAATCAGCCCCAGCATTTT. This translates into CSVGGGNNQPQHF.

This clonotype is medium-sized (0.01 to 0.1%) within its sample. The chain recombines TRBV6-6 with TRBJ2-7; 7 bases fit TRBD1. The CDR3 runs 13 residues. V dropped 6 bases and J dropped 7; count of bases not matched to a gene: 9. Per germline, CDR1 MNHNY and CDR2 SVGAGI (reference sequence). The CDR3 region has the DNA TGTGCCAGCAGCCCGAAAAAACAGGGGGAGCAGTACTTC. Its protein product is CASSPKKQGEQYF.

The chain has TRBV2 and TRBJ2-7; D is ambiguous. The V and J ends lost 2 bases and 5 bases respectively, with 10 bases between them. The CDR3 has 13 residues. Germline values: CDR1 SNHLY, CDR2 FYNNEI. CDR3 coding DNA: TGTGCCAGCAGTGAAAGCTTTAGGAACGAGCAGTACTTC. Its translation: CASSESFRNEQYF.

This clonotype is labeled as medium-sized (0.01 to 0.1%). The rearrangement uses TRBV12-3 or TRBV12-4 and TRBJ2-7; TRBD2 is a possible D gene (6 bases). The V end lost 6 bases, the J end lost 2 bases, and 14 bases lay between the germline ends. This CDR3 is 14 amino acids long. CDR3 sequence reads: CASRPGAGTYEQYF. In DNA, the CDR3 is TGTGCCAGCAGGCCGGGAGCCGGCACCTACGAGCAGTACTTC.

By share, this clonotype counts as medium-sized (0.01 to 0.1%). The CDR3 DNA follows: TGTGCCAGCAGCCAAACGGGGGGACTATATCAGCCCCAGCATTTT. This translates into CASSQTGGLYQPQHF. V and J are TRBV16 and TRBJ1-5; a weak D match, TRBD1 (5 bases). V lost 2 bases to trimming and J lost 5 bases, with 13 bases between them. The CDR3 spans 15 residues. The germline gives CDR1 KGHSY, CDR2 FQNENV.

The chain employs TRBV30 and TRBJ1-6; 9 nucleotides agree with TRBD1. CDR1 and CDR2 from the germline V gene are GTSNPN and SVGIG (reference sequence). The CDR3 extends over 15 amino acids. The ends lost 0 bases at V and 8 bases at J; junction bases unmatched: 5. In DNA, the CDR3 is TGTGCCTGGAGTGTTTTGACAGGGGGGTATTCACCCCTCCACTTT. Residues: CAWSVLTGGYSPLHF.

The table lists this clonotype with many counts. The chain links TRBV20-1 to TRBJ1-2; a weak D match, TRBD1 (6 bases). With 0 bases removed from V and 5 bases from J, the gap between germline ends came to 16 bases. This CDR3 spans 15 amino acids. Germline V CDR1 and CDR2: DFQATT, SNEGSKA (reference sequence). CDR3: CSARDGGRGWYGYTF. Here the CDR3 DNA reads TGCAGTGCTAGAGATGGGGGCAGGGGATGGTATGGCTACACCTTC.

Regarding this clonotype: A read error is likely here: a far larger clone is one base away. The CDR3 DNA follows: TGTGCCAGCAGTGGTCGCAGATACGAAAAACTGTTTTTT. Translating it yields CASSGRRYEKLFF. The rearrangement uses TRBV6-6 and TRBJ1-4, with D hard to call. Germline V gene data show CDR1 as MNHNY and CDR2 as SVGAGI (reference sequence). The CDR3 extends over 13 amino acids. The ends were cut back, 5 bases at V and 8 bases at J, with 12 bases in the middle.

In its sample, this clonotype was seen a few times. The chain links TRBV12-3 or TRBV12-4 to TRBJ1-2; 8 bases match TRBD1. The CDR3 has 15 residues. Trimming at V came to 8 bases and at J to 5 bases, leaving 13 bases not matched to a gene. CDR3: CASGRTGQATYGYTF. The CDR3 DNA reads TGTGCCAGCGGCCGGACAGGGCAAGCCACGTATGGCTACACCTTC.

This sequence joins TRBV27 and TRBJ1-1, with 9 nucleotides matching TRBD1. V gave up 5 bases and J gave up 2 bases; unmatched junction bases: 9. The CDR3 covers 16 residues. The germline V gene encodes CDR1 MNHEY and CDR2 SMNVEV (reference sequence). The CDR3 region is CASSPDRGKGNTEAFF. DNA for the CDR3: TGTGCCAGCAGTCCGGACAGGGGTAAGGGAAACACTGAAGCTTTCTTT.

In this sample, this clonotype is medium-sized. The V gene is TRBV30, the J gene TRBJ1-6; tentative D call: TRBD1 (6 bases). There are 14 residues in the CDR3. Per the germline V gene, CDR1 is GTSNPN and CDR2 is SVGIG (reference sequence). Trimming took off 7 bases at V and 10 bases at J, with 20 bases between the two ends. CDR3 amino acids: CASVQGGLRSPLHF. The DNA of the CDR3 is TGTGCCTCCGTACAGGGAGGACTTCGGTCACCCCTCCACTTT.

This clonotype qualifies as medium-sized. The J gene is TRBJ1-2, the V gene TRBV13; 10 bases are shared with TRBD1. The V and J ends lost 5 bases and 2 bases, in that order; junction bases with no gene match: 14. The germline V gene has CDR1 PRHDT and CDR2 FYEKMQ (reference sequence). This CDR3 has 18 residues. The CDR3 reads CASSPWGQGIIGNYGYTF. DNA for the CDR3: TGTGCCAGCAGCCCTTGGGGACAGGGGATAATTGGGAACTATGGCTACACCTTC. Supplemented by reference TRBV13 and TRBJ1-2, the full variable domain reads AAGVIQSPRHLIKEKRETATLKCYPIPRHDTVYWYQQGPGQDPQFLISFYEKMQSDKGSIPDRFSAQQFSDYHSELNMSSLELGDSALYFCASSPWGQGIIGNYGYTFGSGTRLTVV.

In this sample, this clonotype is medium-sized. The genes are TRBV6-1 and TRBJ2-7, with TRBD2 as a possible D gene (6 bases). The CDR3 spans 14 residues. Germline CDR1 MNHNS, CDR2 SASEGT. Trimming took off 4 bases at V and 2 bases at J, with 12 bases between the two ends. CDR3 residues: CASSVGGGPYEQYF. The DNA for the CDR3 is TGTGCCAGCAGTGTTGGGGGAGGCCCCTACGAGCAGTACTTC.

The rearrangement links TRBV3-1 to TRBJ1-5; D call uncertain. CDR3 length: 17 amino acids. Germline CDR1 is LGHDT and CDR2 is YNNKEL (reference sequence). V gave up 0 bases and J gave up 2 bases, with 14 bases separating them. The CDR3 reads CASSQDFPPGGNQPQHF. CDR3 nucleotides: TGTGCCAGCAGCCAAGATTTTCCGCCCGGCGGCAATCAGCCCCAGCATTTT.

In its sample, this clonotype ranks as medium-sized. The chain joins TRBV6-1 to TRBJ1-1, with TRBD1 as a possible D gene (6 bases). This CDR3 region has 14 residues. Trimming took off 1 base at V and 1 base at J, with 7 bases between the two ends. Per the germline V gene, CDR1 is MNHNS and CDR2 is SASEGT. The CDR3 spells CASSEEGGNTEAFF. The CDR3 DNA sequence: TGTGCCAGCAGTGAAGAGGGGGGGAACACTGAAGCTTTCTTT.

With regard to this clonotype: The junction and the germline gene differ at one end; a read error may be behind it. This chain connects TRBV20-1 to TRBJ2-7; the D is unclear. Germline V gene sequence: CDR1 DFQATT, CDR2 SNEGSKA (reference sequence). The CDR3 is made up of 13 amino acids. The CDR3: CSARVTDSYELYF. The CDR3, as DNA: TGCAGTGCTAGAGTTACGGATTCCTACGAGCTGTACTTC.

This clonotype is medium-sized within its sample. The rearrangement links TRBV6-6 to TRBJ2-1, with 13 positions matching TRBD2. Looked up from germline, CDR1 is MNHNY and CDR2 is SVGAGI (reference sequence). After removal of 7 bases from V and 3 bases from J, the junction contained 12 bases not matched to a gene. CDR3 size: 18 residues. The CDR3 spells CASTGLAGAGPIYNEQFF. For the CDR3, the DNA is TGTGCCAGCACAGGACTAGCGGGAGCAGGGCCTATCTACAATGAGCAGTTCTTC.

Sample share makes this clonotype large (0.1 to 1%). The chain has TRBV12-3 or TRBV12-4 and TRBJ1-1; D remains unclear. This CDR3 has 15 residues. The V and J ends lost 6 bases and 1 base respectively, with 15 bases between them. Here the CDR3 reads CASSPNAMWNTEAFF. DNA for the CDR3: TGTGCCAGCAGCCCTAACGCGATGTGGAACACTGAAGCTTTCTTT.

A word on this clonotype: It differs at one base from a far larger clone, so likely a read error. J is TRBJ1-2 and V is TRBV11-2; 7 nucleotides align to TRBD1. Per the germline V gene, CDR1 is SGHAT and CDR2 is FQNNGV. The CDR3 has 18 amino acids. The trim removed 3 bases at V and 4 bases at J, leaving 17 bases unmatched. Written as DNA, the CDR3 is TGTGCCAGCAGCTTTGGTAGTGGAAGATCGGGACAGAGCTATGGCTACACCTTC. Translating gives CASSFGSGRSGQSYGYTF.

This clonotype showed up just a few times. V usage is TRBV7-9 and J usage is TRBJ2-3, with TRBD2 identical over 7 bases. The germline V gene encodes CDR1 SEHNR and CDR2 FQNEAQ (reference sequence). CDR3 size: 17 residues. V trimming: 2 bases; J trimming: 5 bases; junction bases outside the gene matches: 13. CDR3 nucleotide sequence: TGTGCCAGCAGCTTACCTTTTACTAGCGAGGGCCAAGATACGCAGTATTTT. This encodes CASSLPFTSEGQDTQYF. The full variable domain, completed using reference TRBV7-9 and TRBJ2-3, is DTGVSQNPRHKITKRGQNVTFRCDPISEHNRLYWYRQTLGQGPEFLTYFQNEAQLEKSRLLSDRFSAERPKGSFSTLEIQRTEQGDSAMYLCASSLPFTSEGQDTQYFGPGTRLTVL.

This clonotype was detected many times. The J gene is TRBJ2-3, the V gene TRBV12-3 or TRBV12-4; no clear D gene. Trimming cost V 5 bases and J 3 bases, with 12 bases left between them. The CDR3 covers 14 residues. CDR3 nucleotides: TGTGCCAGCAGTCTCCCCGACGGGACAGATACGCAGTATTTT. Translation gives CASSLPDGTDTQYF.